Below, 2 T cell receptor beta chains from the same sample are listed, as sequenced in a study of identical twins. TCRdb re-derived calls from the 5' RACE reads in MiXCR, one entry per CDR3 protein. The sample includes about 530,000 distinct CDR3 sequences, 12% to 15% of them seen just once. The sample was also linked to a second study, of yellow fever vaccine responses in identical twins.

Specimen: CD4+ T cells sorted from blood. The receptors were sampled from a woman younger than 35 in good health.

This clonotype occurred a few times. The gene calls are TRBV25-1 and TRBJ2-5; perhaps TRBD2 as D (5 bases). The V end was cut by 4 bases, the J end by 5 bases, with 17 bases between. Germline CDR1 is MGHDK and CDR2 is SYGVNS. The CDR3 is made up of 15 amino acids. This chain's CDR3 is CASSGMDSRGETQYF. DNA of the CDR3: TGTGCCAGCAGTGGAATGGACTCCCGAGGGGAGACCCAGTACTTC. The complete variable domain, with remaining parts taken from reference TRBV25-1 and TRBJ2-5, reads EADIYQTPRYLVIGTGKKITLECSQTMGHDKMYWYQQDPGMELHLIHYSYGVNSTEKGDLSSESTVSRIRTEHFPLTLESARPSHTSQYLCASSGMDSRGETQYFGPGTRLLVL.

V usage is TRBV7-9 and J usage is TRBJ2-7; D gene unclear. The CDR3 is 13 residues long. Germline V lookup: CDR1 SEHNR, CDR2 FQNEAQ (reference sequence). V was cut by 5 bases and J by 3 bases, with 11 bases left in between. The CDR3 bases are TGTGCCAGCAGCCGAGACGGTTTCTACGAGCAGTACTTC. Protein: CASSRDGFYEQYF.